These 15 T cell receptor beta chains were sequenced from one sample in a study of T cell repertoires in cytomegalovirus infection. MiXCR, run by TCRdb on the reads, gives a single entry per CDR3 protein. The table records about 460,000 distinct CDR3 sequences, approximately 10% of them present only once. Sequences were obtained from PBMCs. Every receptor here comes from a human donor in good health (CMV status not recorded). Some clones in this sample may be carry-over from other donors' samples.

At least ten counts were recorded for this clonotype. This rearrangement joins TRBV12-3 or TRBV12-4 to TRBJ1-1; D is undetermined. V was shortened by 6 bases and J by 4 bases, with 15 bases between the two germline ends. The CDR3 extends over 14 amino acids. For the CDR3, the DNA is TGTGCCAGCAGCTTATTAGGAGGGAGCACTGAAGCTTTCTTT. Encoded protein: CASSLLGGSTEAFF.

This clonotype has a count of ten or more. The chain recombines TRBV23-1 with TRBJ2-2; 9 bases match TRBD1. TRBV23-1 is placed among ORFs of uncertain function. CDR3 length: 18 residues. J lost 8 bases, V lost 3 bases, and 16 bases had no gene match. Here the CDR3 DNA reads TGCGCCAGCAGTCATTCGACAGGGGGAAGACACCCGGCGGGGGAGCTGTTTTTT. Translation: CASSHSTGGRHPAGELFF.

J is TRBJ1-2 and V is TRBV18, with 7 bases lining up with TRBD1. From germline, CDR1 is KGHSH and CDR2 LQKENI. With V trimmed by 2 bases and J by 6 bases, 9 bases remained unmatched. CDR3 length: 15 residues. CDR3 in amino acids: CASSPNTGAGDGYTF. The CDR3 DNA reads as TGTGCCAGCTCACCAAACACAGGGGCAGGGGATGGCTACACCTTC.

This chain joins TRBV20-1 and TRBJ2-3, with 7 bases that match TRBD2. The CDR3 extends over 13 amino acids. V dropped 5 bases and J dropped 2; count of bases not matched to a gene: 4. In germline, CDR1 is DFQATT, CDR2 SNEGSKA (reference sequence). The CDR3 protein is CSAEGGVTDTQYF. In DNA, the CDR3 is TGCAGTGCTGAGGGAGGGGTCACAGATACGCAGTATTTT.

This chain uses TRBV20-1 with TRBJ2-7; D remains unclear. This CDR3 has 15 residues. Germline V gene sequence: CDR1 DFQATT, CDR2 SNEGSKA (reference sequence). Deletions cut 6 bases from V and 6 bases from J, with 24 bases between. The CDR3: CSAIHPRRRHLEQYF. The CDR3 DNA follows: TGCAGTGCGATTCACCCTCGACGCAGGCACCTCGAGCAGTACTTC.

This clonotype has at least ten counts. At one of its ends the junction is not consistent with the germline gene, which may arise from a read error. This chain joins TRBV7-7 and TRBJ2-7, with D maybe TRBD1 (6 bases). The CDR3 is 14 amino acids. Germline-derived CDR1 and CDR2 are SSHAT and FNYEAQ (reference sequence). The CDR3 is CASSFRPGADEQYF. CDR3 coding DNA: TGTGCTAGCAGTTTCCGTCCAGGGGCCGACGAGCAGTACTTC.

This clonotype was counted between two and nine times. A junction boundary mismatches the germline segment, possibly from a read error. The rearrangement links TRBV5-1 to TRBJ2-6; 11 positions agree with TRBD1. The germline gives CDR1 SGHRS, CDR2 YFSETQ. The CDR3 loop spans 17 amino acids. CDR3 bases: TGCGGCAGCAGCTCCGGGACAGGGGGCTCTGGGGCCAACGTCCTGACTTTC. This translates into CGSSSGTGGSGANVLTF. Full variable domain (rest looked up from reference TRBV5-1 and TRBJ2-6): KAGVTQTPRYLIKTRGQQVTLSCSPISGHRSVSWYQQTPGQGLQFLFEYFSETQRNKGNFPGRFSGRQFSNSRSEMNVSTLELGDSALYLCGSSSGTGGSGANVLTFGAGSRLTVL.

Only a few counts were recorded for this clonotype. This sequence joins TRBV10-3 and TRBJ1-1; 9 bases align to TRBD1. CDR3 length equals 14 residues. Germline trimming cut 4 bases from V and 3 bases from J; bases unmatched to any gene: 3. Per the germline V gene, CDR1 is ENHRY and CDR2 is SYGVKD. CDR3 loop: CAISARQGDTEAFF. DNA for the CDR3: TGTGCCATCAGTGCCCGACAGGGGGACACTGAAGCTTTCTTT.

This clonotype was detected ten times or more. The rearrangement joins TRBV12-3 or TRBV12-4 to TRBJ1-3, with D possibly matching TRBD1 (5 bases). The CDR3 consists of 18 residues. Trimming stripped 3 bases from V and 0 bases from J, with 18 bases between. CDR3 region: CASSLRGAVRDSGNTIYF. In DNA, the CDR3 is TGTGCCAGCAGTTTGCGAGGGGCAGTAAGGGACTCTGGAAACACCATATATTTT.

This clonotype was detected ten times or more. The rearrangement links TRBV19 to TRBJ1-6; D perhaps matches TRBD1 (5 bases). This CDR3 is 14 amino acids long. Trimming cost V 3 bases and J 7 bases, with 10 bases left between them. CDR1 LNHDA and CDR2 SQIVND come from the germline V gene (reference sequence). This CDR3 is CASSIGGSNSPLHF. For the CDR3, the DNA is TGTGCCAGTAGTATCGGGGGTTCGAATTCACCCCTCCACTTT.

This clonotype was recorded at least ten times. This chain links TRBV7-2 with TRBJ2-1, with TRBD1 as a possible D gene (5 bases). With 5 bases removed from V and 12 bases from J, the gap between germline ends came to 14 bases. Germline values: CDR1 SGHTA, CDR2 FQGNSA. This CDR3 has 12 residues. For the CDR3, the DNA is TGTGCCAGCAGCCGTAAAGCGACAGTGCAGTTCTTC. Its protein product is CASSRKATVQFF.

This clonotype was found many times. V and J are TRBV5-1 and TRBJ2-1; D remains unclear. From germline, CDR1 is SGHRS and CDR2 YFSETQ. V was clipped by 0 bases and J by 7 bases, with 8 bases between them. The CDR3 has 13 amino acids. For the CDR3, the DNA is TGCGCCAGCAGCTTGGAGCAGCTTAATGAGCAGTTCTTC. Encoded protein: CASSLEQLNEQFF.

This clonotype was counted ten times or more. V and J are TRBV7-6 and TRBJ2-3; D perhaps matches TRBD2 (5 bases). With 1 base removed from V and 5 bases from J, the gap between germline ends came to 7 bases. Germline-derived CDR1 and CDR2 are SGHVS and FNYEAQ. The CDR3 is made up of 13 amino acids. As DNA, the CDR3 is TGTGCCAGCAGCTTAGGGACTCTAGATACGCAGTATTTT. This sequence encodes CASSLGTLDTQYF.

V is TRBV20-1 and J is TRBJ2-1; tentatively, D is TRBD2 (5 bases). The V gene's germline CDR1 is DFQATT and CDR2 SNEGSKA (reference sequence). V shed 3 bases and J shed 8 bases, with 20 bases lying between them. The CDR3 is 15 residues long. The CDR3 region has the DNA TGCAGTGCTAGTGAGGCCGTCCGGGGTGTGGATGAGCAGTTCTTC. Translation: CSASEAVRGVDEQFF.

Many counts were recorded for this clonotype. The chain recombines TRBV7-2 with TRBJ2-5, with 9 positions matching TRBD1. The CDR3 is 13 residues long. Germline V gene lookup returns CDR1 SGHTA and CDR2 FQGNSA. Germline trimming cut 4 bases from V and 3 bases from J; bases unmatched to any gene: 0. The chain's CDR3 is CASSWTGEETQYF. CDR3 DNA: TGTGCCAGCAGCTGGACAGGGGAAGAGACCCAGTACTTC.